This T cell receptor beta chain appears in the sequencing data of a study of blood T cell repertoires in COVID-19. Study context: Both acute and convalescent COVID-19 samples were obtained from the United States, Italy and Spain.

During active infection, Seattle patients enrolled and were then monitored through disease. V lost 6 bases, J lost 4 bases, and 16 bases lay in between. Germline-derived CDR1 and CDR2 are SGHNT and YENEEA. The CDR3 spans 15 residues. Original analysis: For nucleated cells, counts were estimated from reference gene primer amplification. Here immunoSEQ multiplex PCR was the method, and the copy in TCRdb shows in-frame clones only, minus some. V, J and clone size reflect that table, while D and trimming were determined from the DNA. The top ten clones hold around 0.92% of a sample with 450,000 or so clones, 70% to 90% of them seen once.

The source is a man aged 18 to 29 with COVID-19, enrolled during active disease. Sequencing was carried out using peripheral blood. The V call is TRBV11-3, the J call TRBJ2-4; D not resolved. CDR3 DNA sequence: TGTGCCAGCAGTTCAGAGCTTCAGGCAAAAAACATTCAGTACTTC. Translated, it gives CASSSELQAKNIQYF. The entire variable domain, with the rest obtained from reference TRBV11-3 and TRBJ2-4, is as follows: EAGVVQSPRYKIIEKKQPVAFWCNPISGHNTLYWYLQNLGQGPELLIRYENEEAVDDSQLPKDRFSAERLKGVDSTLKIQPAELGDSAVYLCASSSELQAKNIQYFGAGTRLSVL.